This T cell receptor (beta chain) comes out of a study of shared clonotypes between healthy human individuals (TCRdb year 2020). Context from the whole study: Three men and two women, aged 18 to 49 years, made up the cohort. To increase sequencing depth and limit assay-specific biases, TCR repertoire library preparation and sequencing were carried out by different laboratories using diverse techniques. Each donor's leukapheresis produced roughly between about 0.85 and 10 billion PBMCs. For each donor, CD4 naive and CD4 memory were each run on three plates, CD8 naive on two plates, and CD8 memory on one plate. Blood TCR repertoires of a handful of healthy adults were deeply sequenced to estimate repertoire size and the extent of clonotype sharing between individuals.

Using the deep immunoSEQ assay, TCR CDR3 regions were amplified from genomic DNA by multiplex PCR. Genomic DNA extracted from each cell subset was distributed evenly over all wells of several immunoSEQ 96-well plates, and each plate served as one replicate. Each replicate PCR for sorted subsets received about 200 ng genomic DNA, equal to some 32,000 T cell genomes. The purified libraries were quantified using a Qubit 3.0 fluorometer, sized with a Bioanalyzer 2100, and then quantified again using the KAPA Library Quantification kit. Each immunoSEQ 96-well plate was sequenced on its own single-read 150-cycle Illumina NextSeq 550 flow cell. Regarding the original processing steps: Because only junctional sequences without quality scores were contained in the immunoSEQ output, filtering matching that applied to full-length reads could not be performed. Sequences were annotated with PyIR, a Python wrapper for IgBLAST v1.9, using IMGT germline references to assign V/J genes and CDR3. Reads were filtered out if the reads had weak V/J assignments (E-value above 1e-6), no CDR3, stop codons, out-of-frame junctions, or ambiguous translated residues. V3J clonotypes were defined as sequences sharing the same inferred V gene, J gene, and CDR3 amino acid sequence. Percentage overlap between repertoires was calculated by dividing the number of shared unique clonotypes by the size of the smaller repertoire. Three approaches were used to assess repertoire richness: RTK rarefaction, the Chao1 estimator, and Recon v2.1 estimates of unobserved clonotypes. Generation probabilities were computed with OLGA for all TCRbeta clonotypes obtained by the gDNA method from four donors. TCRdb carries this immuneACCESS record with in-frame sequences only. Its versions omit some clonotypes, under half of them owing to an unresolved V gene in the studies checked, with the rest unexplained. The V and J calls and clone size come from that table; D and trimming were worked out from the DNA. Across this sample there are about 730,000 clones, with roughly 72% seen only once. In total, the top ten clones hold over 1.5% of the sample.

A word on this clone: The clone's antigen remains unknown. No base qualities exist here, and no much larger clone lies one base off it.

The donors were healthy, HIV-negative adults with no recently reported acute infections or vaccinations. Every donor was a Caucasian adult residing in Nashville, Tennessee, USA. Magnetic negative selection was used to enrich CD4+ T cells, after which naive cells were positively selected on CD45RA and the negative fraction became the memory subset. Blood was collected by leukapheresis, and PBMCs were isolated by Ficoll-Histopaque density gradient centrifugation and then cryopreserved in liquid nitrogen vapor phase. Purity and quantity of every magnetically sorted T cell population were checked by analytical flow cytometry. Each sorted fraction had its genomic DNA isolated and then quantified by UV absorbance on a Nanodrop 2000c. The CDR3 numbers 15 residues from cysteine through phenylalanine. Just the 45-base CDR3 DNA is kept, in frame starting at base 1. At the junction V is shortened by 7 bases and J by 0 bases; bases outside the gene matches: 8. CDR1 and CDR2 are read off the germline V gene as SQVTM and ANQGSEA.

Paper-wide results and their limitations: Sampling was restricted to blood, and TCR repertoires in tissues likely differ from the TCR repertoires found in blood. When several donors were compared, the shared fraction of clonotypes was about 5% for naive CD4, roughly 3.4% for naive CD8, 2% to 2.5% for memory CD4, and approximately 0.4% for memory CD8. Pairwise subsampling indicated that sequencing depth was expected to affect the degree of clonotype sharing among donors. Incomplete sequencing was indicated by rarefaction of sorted-subset datasets, despite the large sequencing depth. Because the study included only a small number of donors, the genetic and exposure-history diversity represented was limited. Higher generation probabilities were observed for clonotypes shared by all four sorted-subset donors than for non-shared clonotypes. Naive subsets generally had larger estimated clonotype richness than memory subsets did.

The sequence joins TRBV29-1 to TRBJ2-7; 11 junctional bases match TRBD2. The sequenced sample consisted of memory CD4+ T cells sorted from blood. The cell subset or site label, as the study defines it: CD45RA-negative fraction. The sequence derives from a woman younger than 45 in good health. The sequenced DNA is TGCAGCGCCAAAACAGGGACTAGCGGCTCCTACGAGCAGTACTTC. Its translation reads: CSAKTGTSGSYEQYF.